This T cell receptor (beta chain) derives from a study of post-analysis software for immune sequencing data (dated by TCRdb to between 2015 and 2016). At the level of the whole study: Recorded disease courses included relapsing-remitting, secondary progressive and progressive-relapsing multiple sclerosis, with some patients lacking subtype annotation. The patient repertoires were compared against approximately ten previously published healthy control repertoires obtained from donors aged roughly 6 to 25 years. A subset of samples was prepared in parallel using single-end sample barcoding, then pooled and co-amplified after Illumina adapter ligation.

From the cysteine through the phenylalanine, the CDR3 covers 15 amino acids. Only the CDR3 DNA stays, 45 bases, in frame from base 1. From the germline V gene (reference sequence), CDR1 is DFQATT and CDR2 is SNEGSKA. Trimming leaves V shorter by 6 bases and J shorter by 11 bases, with the junction holding 20 bases beyond the gene matches. TCR beta repertoires were profiled from peripheral blood of more than ten young patients with multiple sclerosis to demonstrate the VDJtools post-analysis software. The multiple sclerosis patients were children and adolescents ranging in age from 6 to 15 years. The library relied on PCR. Sequencing was carried out with an Illumina HiSeq 2500. To reduce PCR and sequencing biases, unique molecular identifiers were built into the TCR beta cDNA libraries. Per 1 to 10 million input T cells, roughly 500,000 cDNA molecules were obtained, such that each molecule approximated one T cell. The patient libraries were prepared and sequenced using the same protocol as the earlier healthy control dataset. Within a given batch, samples were prepared together, multiplexed and sequenced on the same HiSeq lane. As for the original processing: MIGEC was used to process the raw barcoded reads, and molecular identifier groups with only a single read were discarded before consensus assembly and CDR3 extraction. Clonotype tables were post-analysed with VDJtools, normalizing diversity by down-sampling all datasets to the smallest sample size. To correct batch-related cross-sample contamination, repertoire overlap clustering matched CDR3 amino acid sequences but not nucleotide sequences. Starting from the raw public reads, TCRdb applied fastp trimming at Q25, assembled clones with MiXCR and retained in-frame beta chains. Records with the same CDR3 protein are collapsed into one entry carrying the most frequent genes and DNA. TCRdb assigned the V and J calls; the authors' analysis was not used. The sample records a few hundred thousand distinct CDR3 sequences, 30% to 45% of which are singletons. Together, the top ten hold over 10% of the sample.

On the study overall, not on this receptor specifically: Patients showed significantly higher frequencies than controls for several TRBV segments, among them TRBV5-6, TRBV5-1 and TRBV20-1. Normalized Chao1 diversity was significantly lower in multiple sclerosis patients than controls, suggesting substantial peripheral T-cell clonal expansion. Direct clustering with F measure revealed strong co-clustering of samples prepared in the same batch, which led to a batch-effect correction. The control group was slightly older than the multiple sclerosis patient group.

A note on this clonotype: What antigen it recognizes has not been identified. There are no base qualities to consult, and no much larger clone falls within one base.

This TCR was recovered from a girl between 5 and 17 years old with multiple sclerosis. Sequencing used blood. The sequence is built from TRBV20-1 and TRBJ1-1, and 8 junction bases match TRBD1. The DNA sequence is TGCAGTGCCATCCCCCGGACAGGGATTGCCCAGGGGGCTTTCTTT. The encoded protein is CSAIPRTGIAQGAFF.